This TCR beta chain was profiled in a study of control samples from healthy donors and cancer patients. TCRdb's table, derived via immunoSEQ multiplex PCR, lists solely in-frame clones and lacks some. The profile shows about 55,000 clones, around 90% of them singletons. This CDR3 has 19 residues. Germline lookup yields CDR1 MNHEY and CDR2 SMNVEV (reference sequence). V lost 9 bases to trimming and J lost 0 bases, with 24 bases between them. This clonotype was sampled from a man aged 50-59 years in good health. Sequenced material: blood. The chain has TRBV27 and TRBJ2-6, with D possibly being TRBD1 or TRBD2 (5 bases each). The CDR3 region is CASMTLGPRGTSGANVLTF. In DNA, the CDR3 is TGTGCCAGTATGACCCTGGGGCCCCGAGGGACCTCTGGGGCCAACGTCCTGACTTTC.